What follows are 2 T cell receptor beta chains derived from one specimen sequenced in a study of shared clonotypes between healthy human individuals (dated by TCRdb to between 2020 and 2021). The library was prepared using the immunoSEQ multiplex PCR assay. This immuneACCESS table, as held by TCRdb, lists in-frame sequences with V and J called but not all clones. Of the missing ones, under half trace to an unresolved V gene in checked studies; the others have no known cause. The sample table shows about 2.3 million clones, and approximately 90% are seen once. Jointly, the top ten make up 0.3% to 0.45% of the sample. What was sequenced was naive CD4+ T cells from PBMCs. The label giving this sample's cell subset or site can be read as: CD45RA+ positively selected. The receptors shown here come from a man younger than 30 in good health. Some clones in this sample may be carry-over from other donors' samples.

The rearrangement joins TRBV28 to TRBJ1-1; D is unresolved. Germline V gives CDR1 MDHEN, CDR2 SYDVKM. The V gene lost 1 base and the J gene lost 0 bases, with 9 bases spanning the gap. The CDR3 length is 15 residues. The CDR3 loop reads CASSLLAGVNTEAFF. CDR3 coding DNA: TGTGCCAGCAGTTTATTGGCCGGAGTGAACACTGAAGCTTTCTTT. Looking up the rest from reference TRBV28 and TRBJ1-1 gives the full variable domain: DVKVTQSSRYLVKRTGEKVFLECVQDMDHENMFWYRQDPGLGLRLIYFSYDVKMKEKGDIPEGYSVSREKKERFSLILESASTNQTSMYLCASSLLAGVNTEAFFGQGTRLTVV.

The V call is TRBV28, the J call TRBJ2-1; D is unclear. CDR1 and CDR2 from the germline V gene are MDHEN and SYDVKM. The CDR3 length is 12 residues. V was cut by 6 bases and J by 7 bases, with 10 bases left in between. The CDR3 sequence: CASSVSRNEQFF. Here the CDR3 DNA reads TGTGCCAGCAGCGTCAGCAGAAATGAGCAGTTCTTC.